This is a list of T cell receptor beta chains from one sample in a study of identical twins. TCRdb ran MiXCR on the 5' RACE reads and lists one entry per CDR3 protein. This table holds about 890,000 distinct CDR3 sequences, about 12% found once. The same sample was also used in a study of yellow fever vaccine responses in identical twins.

The sample taken for sequencing was PBMCs. All receptors come from a woman younger than 35 in good health. Each CDR3 is given with its conserved first and last residue. D genes are given only for firm matches. For some rows the clone size is stated as once, few or many, or as a class when expanded; others skip it.

.	TRBV7-8	.	TRBJ2-2	CASSLGRWEPVTGELFF	TGTGCCAGCAGCTTAGGACGGTGGGAACCGGTGACCGGGGAGCTGTTTTTT
.	TRBV12-3/TRBV12-4	many	TRBJ1-5	CASSFGLLGQQPQHF	TGTGCCAGCAGTTTCGGGCTCCTTGGACAGCAGCCCCAGCATTTT
.	TRBV15	.	TRBJ2-7	CATSRDLALSEQYF	TGTGCCACCAGCAGAGACCTAGCGCTAAGCGAGCAGTACTTC
.	TRBV10-3	few	TRBJ1-1	CAISESPNTEAFF	TGTGCCATCAGTGAGTCCCCGAACACTGAAGCTTTCTTT
.	TRBV7-6	.	TRBJ2-1	CASSSRLETIVVGEQFF	TGTGCCAGCAGCTCACGACTGGAGACCATCGTGGTGGGTGAGCAGTTCTTC
.	TRBV12-3/TRBV12-4	few	TRBJ1-6	CASSTGTDHNSPLHF	TGTGCCAGCAGTACCGGGACGGATCATAATTCACCCCTCCACTTT
TRBD2	TRBV7-9	.	TRBJ2-7	CASWGLAGGDEQYF	TGTGCCAGCTGGGGACTAGCGGGAGGTGACGAGCAGTACTTC
.	TRBV6-1	many	TRBJ2-2	CASSRTTNTGELFF	TGTGCCAGCAGTCGGACAACGAACACCGGGGAGCTGTTTTTT
TRBD1	TRBV19	.	TRBJ2-1	CASSTTPQGASYNEQFF	TGTGCCAGTAGTACCACCCCACAGGGGGCATCCTACAATGAGCAGTTCTTC
.	TRBV7-3	few	TRBJ2-1	CASSLGGRMDEQFF	TGTGCCAGCAGCTTAGGTGGAAGGATGGATGAGCAGTTCTTC
.	TRBV25-1	.	TRBJ2-6	CASSLRGGANVLTF	TGTGCCAGCAGCCTCCGGGGTGGGGCCAACGTCCTGACTTTC
TRBD1	TRBV7-8	many	TRBJ2-2	CASSFDRGRTGELFF	TGTGCCAGCAGCTTTGACAGGGGGCGAACCGGGGAGCTGTTTTTT
.	TRBV6-6	few	TRBJ1-1	CASSTTRNTEAFF	TGTGCCAGCAGCACTACAAGGAACACTGAAGCTTTCTTT
.	TRBV7-9	few	TRBJ1-1	CASSRGQAGSEAFF	TGTGCCAGCAGCCGGGGACAAGCGGGGAGCGAAGCTTTCTTT
.	TRBV6-5	few	TRBJ1-3	CASSSPGGGAGNTIYF	TGTGCCAGCAGTTCCCCCGGGGGGGGAGCGGGAAACACCATATATTTT
.	TRBV7-9	many	TRBJ2-1	CASSSMNPHDNEQFF	TGTGCCAGCAGCTCGATGAACCCCCACGACAATGAGCAGTTCTTC
TRBD2	TRBV2	few	TRBJ2-7	CASSVLLAGAGEQYF	TGTGCCAGCAGTGTTCTCCTAGCGGGAGCGGGCGAGCAGTACTTC
.	TRBV5-1	.	TRBJ1-1	CASSLVVTGRHTEAFF	TGCGCCAGCAGCTTGGTGGTTACGGGGAGGCACACTGAAGCTTTCTTT
.	TRBV6-1	few	TRBJ1-6	CASRRRQEYNSPLHF	TGTGCCAGCAGGCGACGACAGGAATATAATTCACCCCTCCACTTT
TRBD2	TRBV24-1	few	TRBJ2-1	CATSDLDVSGGASNEQFF	TGTGCCACCAGTGATTTGGACGTCAGCGGGGGGGCCAGCAATGAGCAGTTCTTC
.	TRBV7-7	.	TRBJ2-5	CASSASSWGPIQETQYF	TGTGCCAGCAGCGCGTCGTCATGGGGCCCCATCCAGGAGACCCAGTACTTC
TRBD1	TRBV3-1	.	TRBJ2-3	CASSPVPGQGADTQYF	TGTGCCAGCAGTCCCGTACCGGGACAGGGGGCAGATACGCAGTATTTT
TRBD2	TRBV6-2/TRBV6-3	.	TRBJ2-3	CASTRAGVAHTQYF	TGTGCCAGTACCCGAGCGGGAGTCGCCCATACGCAGTATTTT